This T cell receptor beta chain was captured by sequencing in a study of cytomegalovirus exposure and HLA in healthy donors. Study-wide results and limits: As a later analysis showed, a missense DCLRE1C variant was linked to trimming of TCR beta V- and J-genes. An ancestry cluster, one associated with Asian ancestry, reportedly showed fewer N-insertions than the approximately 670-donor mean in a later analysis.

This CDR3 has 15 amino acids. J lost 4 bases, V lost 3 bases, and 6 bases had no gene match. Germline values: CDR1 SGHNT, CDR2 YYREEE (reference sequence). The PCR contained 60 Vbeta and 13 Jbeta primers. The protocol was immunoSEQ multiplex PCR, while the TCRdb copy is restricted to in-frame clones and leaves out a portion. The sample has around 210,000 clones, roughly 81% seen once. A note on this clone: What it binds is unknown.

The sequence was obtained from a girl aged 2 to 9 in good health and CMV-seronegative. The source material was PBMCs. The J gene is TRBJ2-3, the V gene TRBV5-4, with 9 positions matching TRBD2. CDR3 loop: CASSYSGGAADTQYF. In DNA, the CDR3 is TGTGCCAGCAGCTATAGCGGGGGCGCGGCAGATACGCAGTATTTT.